A single sample gave rise to the 26 T cell receptor beta chains below, sequenced in a study of CD8 T cells in ankylosing spondylitis. TCRdb processed the 5' RACE reads anew with MiXCR; each CDR3 protein has one entry. The sample records approximately 100,000 distinct CDR3 sequences, about 8.3% being singletons. The sequenced material came from blood, either unsorted or a sorted T cell fraction (not recorded which). These TCRs come from a male donor with ankylosing spondylitis or in good health (not recorded which).

V usage is TRBV5-6 and J usage is TRBJ2-1; D remains unclear. The V end lost 7 bases, the J end lost 4 bases, and 12 bases lay between the germline ends. This CDR3 is 13 amino acids long. The germline gives CDR1 SGHDT, CDR2 YYEEEE. CDR3 sequence: CASQLFRYNEQFF. CDR3 nucleotide sequence: TGTGCCAGCCAGCTCTTTCGGTACAATGAGCAGTTCTTC.

This clonotype occurred many times. The V gene is TRBV12-3 or TRBV12-4, the J gene TRBJ1-4; D is possibly TRBD1 (5 bases). The CDR3 has 13 amino acids. Deletions cut 5 bases from V and 6 bases from J, with 10 bases between. CDR3 in DNA: TGTGCCAGCAGTCAGATGGGGGATGAAAAACTGTTTTTT. It yields the protein CASSQMGDEKLFF.

The genes are TRBV6-1 and TRBJ2-5, with a tentative D call TRBD2 (6 bases). Trimming stripped 2 bases from V and 1 base from J, with 11 bases between. This CDR3 comprises 15 residues. CDR1 MNHNS and CDR2 SASEGT come from the germline V gene. CDR3 in amino acids: CASSELAGIQETQYF. The CDR3 DNA reads as TGTGCCAGCAGTGAATTGGCGGGAATCCAAGAGACCCAGTACTTC.

This clonotype was recorded many times. This chain connects TRBV3-1 to TRBJ2-1, with D maybe TRBD2 (6 bases). The germline V gene has CDR1 LGHDT and CDR2 YNNKEL (reference sequence). This CDR3 comprises 17 residues. V was cut by 0 bases and J by 4 bases, with 16 bases left in between. Here the CDR3 reads CASSQDSPGDRYNEQFF. The CDR3 DNA reads TGTGCCAGCAGCCAAGATTCTCCGGGAGATCGATACAATGAGCAGTTCTTC.

This clonotype occurred a few times. The rearrangement links TRBV20-1 to TRBJ2-1, with 9 bases fitting TRBD2. There are 16 residues in the CDR3. The V segment lost 0 bases and the J segment 8 bases; nucleotides outside the gene matches: 11. CDR1 is DFQATT, CDR2 SNEGSKA, per germline (reference sequence). The CDR3 spells CSARDPGGRAIDEQFF. DNA of the CDR3: TGCAGTGCTAGAGATCCGGGCGGGAGGGCCATTGATGAGCAGTTCTTC.

The sample holds many counts of this clonotype. The chain has TRBV7-3 and TRBJ2-1; D unclear. Trimming took off 1 base at V and 2 bases at J, with 9 bases between the two ends. The length of the CDR3 is 15 residues. The germline V gene encodes CDR1 SGHTA and CDR2 FQGTGA. DNA of the CDR3: TGTGCCAGCAGCTTAATGGTCGAACCCTACAATGAGCAGTTCTTC. It codes for CASSLMVEPYNEQFF. The entire variable domain, with the rest obtained from reference TRBV7-3 and TRBJ2-1, is as follows: GAGVSQTPSNKVTEKGKYVELRCDPISGHTALYWYRQSLGQGPEFLIYFQGTGAADDSGLPNDRFFAVRPEGSVSTLKIQRTERGDSAVYLCASSLMVEPYNEQFFGPGTRLTVL.

Ten or more counts support this clonotype. The V gene is TRBV2, the J gene TRBJ1-5; TRBD1 is a possible D gene (6 bases). CDR1 SNHLY and CDR2 FYNNEI come from the germline V gene. This CDR3 region has 15 residues. V was clipped by 5 bases and J by 6 bases, with 17 bases between them. The CDR3 is CASSLGAGVGQPQHF. CDR3 sequence (DNA): TGTGCCAGCAGTCTAGGGGCAGGGGTAGGTCAGCCCCAGCATTTT. The entire variable domain, with the rest obtained from reference TRBV2 and TRBJ1-5, is as follows: EPEVTQTPSHQVTQMGQEVILRCVPISNHLYFYWYRQILGQKVEFLVSFYNNEISEKSEIFDDQFSVERPDGSNFTLKIRSTKLEDSAMYFCASSLGAGVGQPQHFGDGTRLSIL.

At least ten counts were recorded for this clonotype. V gene TRBV20-1 combines with J gene TRBJ1-2; D is possibly TRBD1 (6 bases). The ends were cut back, 4 bases at V and 6 bases at J, with 15 bases in the middle. The CDR3 is 13 residues long. Germline CDR1 is DFQATT and CDR2 is SNEGSKA (reference sequence). CDR3: CSATLLRGHGYTF. In DNA, the CDR3 is TGCAGTGCTACCCTGCTCCGGGGGCATGGCTACACCTTC.

This clonotype was seen ten or more times. The chain employs TRBV12-3 or TRBV12-4 and TRBJ2-6, with D unclear. CDR3 size: 15 residues. V was cut by 6 bases and J by 0 bases, with 9 bases left in between. CDR3 coding DNA: TGTGCCAGCAGCCCCAGAAACTCTGGGGCCAACGTCCTGACTTTC. Protein sequence: CASSPRNSGANVLTF.

Here the CDR3 reads CASSRDRGNGYTF. The CDR3 DNA reads TGTGCCAGCAGCCGGGACAGGGGCAATGGCTACACCTTC. This chain links TRBV12-3 or TRBV12-4 with TRBJ1-2; TRBD1 aligns across 10 bases. Trimming at V came to 6 bases and at J to 6 bases, leaving 4 bases not matched to a gene. This CDR3 is built from 13 residues.

This clonotype was seen many times. The genes are TRBV7-6 and TRBJ1-1; D remains ambiguous. The germline gives CDR1 SGHVS, CDR2 FNYEAQ. The CDR3 sequence is 13 residues long. V lost 5 bases, J lost 6 bases, and 13 bases lay in between. The CDR3 loop is CASSSGSRAEAFF. Here the CDR3 DNA reads TGTGCCAGCAGCAGTGGGAGTAGGGCTGAAGCTTTCTTT.

This clonotype came up many times. The genes are TRBV20-1 and TRBJ2-3; D call uncertain. The V end lost 0 bases, the J end lost 2 bases, and 12 bases lay between the germline ends. The CDR3 contains 15 residues. CDR1 is DFQATT and CDR2 is SNEGSKA in the germline V gene (reference sequence). CDR3 DNA sequence: TGCAGTGCTAGAGATCCAAAGGAGCTCACAGATACGCAGTATTTT. Its translation is CSARDPKELTDTQYF.

This clonotype was seen at least ten times. The rearrangement links TRBV5-6 to TRBJ2-1; weak D call: TRBD1 (5 bases). CDR3 length: 12 amino acids. Germline CDR1 SGHDT, CDR2 YYEEEE. Trimming cost V 4 bases and J 5 bases, with 7 bases left between them. The CDR3 reads CASSLTDNEQFF. In DNA, the CDR3 is TGTGCCAGCAGCCTGACAGACAATGAGCAGTTCTTC.

Ten or more counts support this clonotype. The chain links TRBV5-1 to TRBJ2-4; D ambiguous. This CDR3 comprises 16 residues. Germline V lookup: CDR1 SGHRS, CDR2 YFSETQ. V was shortened by 4 bases and J by 2 bases, with 16 bases between the two germline ends. CDR3 coding DNA: TGCGCCAGCAGCACGAACTATGTCGGGTCCAAAAACATTCAGTACTTC. Encoded protein: CASSTNYVGSKNIQYF.

V usage is TRBV7-8 and J usage is TRBJ2-3; 12 nucleotides agree with TRBD2. J was trimmed by 6 bases and V by 1 base; bases with no gene match: 5. The CDR3 covers 16 residues. Germline lookup yields CDR1 SGHVS and CDR2 FQNEAQ. The CDR3 loop reads CASSLGGLAGRDTQYF. CDR3 DNA sequence: TGTGCCAGCAGCTTAGGCGGACTAGCGGGACGGGATACGCAGTATTTT. Together with reference TRBV7-8 and TRBJ2-3, the CDR3 gives the full variable domain: GAGVSQSPRYKVAKRGQDVALRCDPISGHVSLFWYQQALGQGPEFLTYFQNEAQLDKSGLPSDRFFAERPEGSVSTLKIQRTQQEDSAVYLCASSLGGLAGRDTQYFGPGTRLTVL.

This clonotype was detected many times. The chain carries TRBV6-2 or TRBV6-3 and TRBJ2-7, with TRBD1 matching over 8 bases. CDR3 length equals 15 residues. J gave up 1 base and V 4 bases, and 6 bases lay outside the gene matches. Germline V gene sequence: CDR1 MNHEY, CDR2 SVGEGT. The CDR3 DNA reads as TGTGCCAGCAGTTCGTCCGGGACAGGTTCCTACGAGCAGTACTTC. Its translation: CASSSSGTGSYEQYF.

This clonotype occurred many times. The V gene is TRBV7-2, the J gene TRBJ2-1; the D is unclear. V lost 8 bases and J 0 bases, leaving 17 bases between the germline ends. Germline-derived CDR1 and CDR2 are SGHTA and FQGNSA. The CDR3 sequence is 16 residues long. The CDR3 sequence is CASGWATSSSYNEQFF. Here the CDR3 DNA reads TGTGCCAGCGGGTGGGCCACCTCGAGCTCCTACAATGAGCAGTTCTTC.

This clonotype was picked up many times. This chain uses TRBV2 with TRBJ1-5; 7 nucleotides match TRBD1. There are 14 residues in the CDR3. The trim removed 1 base at V and 5 bases at J, leaving 2 bases unmatched. Germline V CDR1 and CDR2: SNHLY, FYNNEI. CDR3 residues: CASSEDRGYQPQHF. The CDR3, as DNA: TGTGCCAGCAGTGAAGACAGGGGTTATCAGCCCCAGCATTTT.

This clonotype occurred many times. This rearrangement joins TRBV5-1 to TRBJ1-1; the D gene is possibly TRBD1 (6 bases). The V end lost 4 bases, the J end lost 5 bases, and 15 bases lay between the germline ends. The CDR3 is made up of 14 amino acids. Germline V gives CDR1 SGHRS, CDR2 YFSETQ. This CDR3 is CASSPGAGRTEAFF. In DNA, the CDR3 is TGCGCCAGCAGCCCAGGGGCGGGTCGGACTGAAGCTTTCTTT.

The sample holds many counts of this clonotype. The V gene is TRBV7-8, the J gene TRBJ1-5; TRBD1 agrees at 8 bases. From germline, CDR1 is SGHVS and CDR2 FQNEAQ. This CDR3 is built from 15 residues. J gave up 4 bases and V 1 base, and 3 bases lay outside the gene matches. In DNA, the CDR3 is TGTGCCAGCAGCTTAGTTAGACAGGGGAATCAGCCCCAGCATTTT. It yields the protein CASSLVRQGNQPQHF.

This clonotype was picked up many times. This rearrangement joins TRBV20-1 to TRBJ2-1; no clear D. The germline V gene encodes CDR1 DFQATT and CDR2 SNEGSKA (reference sequence). The CDR3 is 12 residues long. Trimming took off 3 bases at V and 8 bases at J, with 11 bases between the two ends. CDR3 amino acids: CSASPRLDEQFF. The CDR3 region has the DNA TGCAGTGCTAGTCCCAGGCTCGATGAGCAGTTCTTC.

This clonotype was picked up many times. The CDR3, as DNA: TGTGCCAGCAGCTTAAGTGGGGGAGCCACAGATACGCAGTATTTT. Translation gives CASSLSGGATDTQYF. The rearrangement links TRBV7-2 to TRBJ2-3; D might be TRBD1 or TRBD2, each matching 5 bases. V shed 2 bases and J shed 2 bases, with 11 bases lying between them. This CDR3 region has 15 residues. Germline CDR1 is SGHTA and CDR2 is FQGNSA. Full variable domain (remainder filled in from reference TRBV7-2 and TRBJ2-3): GAGVSQSPSNKVTEKGKDVELRCDPISGHTALYWYRQSLGQGLEFLIYFQGNSAPDKSGLPSDRFSAERTGGSVSTLTIQRTQQEDSAVYLCASSLSGGATDTQYFGPGTRLTVL.

The table lists this clonotype with many counts. The CDR3 sequence: CASSEGGLAAEQYF. CDR3 nucleotide sequence: TGTGCCAGTAGTGAGGGGGGCCTCGCAGCCGAGCAGTACTTC. The chain is built from TRBV19 and TRBJ2-7, with D perhaps TRBD1 or TRBD2 (6 bases each). CDR3 length: 14 amino acids. The ends were cut back, 5 bases at V and 6 bases at J, with 17 bases in the middle. Germline V gene data show CDR1 as LNHDA and CDR2 as SQIVND (reference sequence). Based on the CDR3 plus reference TRBV19 and TRBJ2-7, the full variable domain is DGGITQSPKYLFRKEGQNVTLSCEQNLNHDAMYWYRQDPGQGLRLIYYSQIVNDFQKGDIAEGYSVSREKKESFPLTVTSAQKNPTAFYLCASSEGGLAAEQYFGPGTRLTVT.

This clonotype was picked up many times. The chain recombines TRBV20-1 with TRBJ1-1; 10 bases fit TRBD1. The CDR3 contains 15 residues. Trimming removed 3 bases from V and 3 bases from J; junction bases left unmatched: 7. Germline V gene lookup returns CDR1 DFQATT and CDR2 SNEGSKA (reference sequence). For the CDR3, the DNA is TGCAGTGCTAGCGCAGGGACAGGGGTGTACACTGAAGCTTTCTTT. It specifies CSASAGTGVYTEAFF.

This clonotype was recorded many times. DNA for the CDR3: TGTGCCAGCAGCCAAGATGTGGGAGAGTACAATGAGCAGTTCTTC. As protein: CASSQDVGEYNEQFF. V gene TRBV14 combines with J gene TRBJ2-1, with a tentative D call TRBD2 (5 bases). With 0 bases removed from V and 4 bases from J, the gap between germline ends came to 10 bases. Germline V gene lookup returns CDR1 SGHDN and CDR2 FVKESK. The CDR3 contains 15 residues.

This clonotype was picked up many times. The V call is TRBV7-8, the J call TRBJ1-4, with D uncertain. The CDR3 extends over 14 amino acids. Germline values: CDR1 SGHVS, CDR2 FQNEAQ. Trimming cost V 1 base and J 7 bases, with 10 bases left between them. CDR3 sequence: CASSLDRIGEKLFF. In nucleotides, the CDR3 is TGTGCCAGCAGCTTAGATAGGATCGGTGAAAAACTGTTTTTT.